The 12 T cell receptor beta chains listed next were all sequenced from one sample in a study of cytomegalovirus exposure and HLA in healthy donors. 60 Vbeta and 13 Jbeta primers were used in PCR. Profiling relied on immunoSEQ multiplex PCR, and the TCRdb table lists in-frame clones only, not all of them. This sample has around 110,000 clones, with roughly 9% found just once. The specimen sequenced was PBMCs. These receptors were taken from a man aged 25 to 40 in good health and CMV-seronegative.

The V and J genes are TRBV11-2 and TRBJ1-1, with unresolved D. The V and J ends lost 5 bases and 0 bases respectively, with 4 bases between them. Germline values: CDR1 SGHAT, CDR2 FQNNGV. The length of the CDR3 is 12 residues. CDR3 protein: CASSRLNTEAFF. CDR3 sequence (DNA): TGTGCCAGCAGCCGTTTGAACACTGAAGCTTTCTTT.

This chain links TRBV7-2 with TRBJ1-1; 7 positions agree with TRBD1. The CDR3 covers 13 residues. V lost 2 bases, J lost 12 bases, and 9 bases stayed unmatched. CDR1 is SGHTA, CDR2 FQGNSA, per germline. The CDR3 nucleotides read TGTGCCAGCAGCTTACCGCCAGGGGGTTCGTCTTTCTTT. This gives the protein CASSLPPGGSSFF.

The J gene is TRBJ1-2, the V gene TRBV20-1; D uncertain. V was shortened by 6 bases and J by 8 bases, with 10 bases between the two germline ends. Germline V lookup: CDR1 DFQATT, CDR2 SNEGSKA (reference sequence). This CDR3 region has 10 residues. CDR3 sequence: CSAHGGGYTF. CDR3 in DNA: TGCAGTGCCCATGGCGGAGGCTACACCTTC.

The chain carries TRBV30 and TRBJ2-7; maybe TRBD1 (6 bases). Germline values: CDR1 GTSNPN, CDR2 SVGIG (reference sequence). There are 12 residues in the CDR3. V was shortened by 0 bases and J by 6 bases, with 9 bases between the two germline ends. CDR3 nucleotide sequence: TGTGCCTGGAGTGTGGGGGCAACCGAGCAGTACTTC. Its protein is CAWSVGATEQYF.

The sample holds a few counts of this clone. The genes are TRBV18 and TRBJ2-3; 13 bases are shared with TRBD2. Germline V gene lookup returns CDR1 KGHSH and CDR2 LQKENI. V dropped 4 bases and J dropped 4; count of bases not matched to a gene: 5. This CDR3 comprises 16 residues. The chain's CDR3 is CASSLYGLAGADTQYF. In DNA, the CDR3 is TGTGCCAGCTCACTCTACGGACTAGCGGGAGCAGATACGCAGTATTTT.

This rearrangement joins TRBV28 to TRBJ2-1; D is unclear. V was shortened by 1 base and J by 0 bases, with 4 bases between the two germline ends. CDR1 and CDR2 (germline): MDHEN, SYDVKM. This CDR3 is 14 amino acids long. The CDR3 region is CASSLSLSYNEQFF. In nucleotides, the CDR3 is TGTGCCAGCAGTTTATCTCTCTCCTACAATGAGCAGTTCTTC. Complete variable domain (other parts from reference TRBV28 and TRBJ2-1): DVKVTQSSRYLVKRTGEKVFLECVQDMDHENMFWYRQDPGLGLRLIYFSYDVKMKEKGDIPEGYSVSREKKERFSLILESASTNQTSMYLCASSLSLSYNEQFFGPGTRLTVL.

This clone was recorded a few times. The rearrangement joins TRBV5-8 to TRBJ2-7, with 7 nucleotides matching TRBD1. The CDR3 spans 14 residues. Trimming cost V 4 bases and J 2 bases; bases outside gene matches: 6. Germline V gene sequence: CDR1 SGHTS, CDR2 YDEGEE. The CDR3 nucleotides read TGTGCCAGCAGCCCCCGGGACAGTACCTACGAGCAGTACTTC. Protein sequence: CASSPRDSTYEQYF.

This clone was recorded a few times. V usage is TRBV10-3 and J usage is TRBJ2-3; 11 bases are a match to TRBD2. The CDR3 contains 16 residues. Germline CDR1 is ENHRY and CDR2 is SYGVKD. Losses at the gene ends were 3 bases for V and 4 bases for J; bases not matched to a gene: 6. CDR3 DNA: TGTGCCATCAGTGATCCGGTACTAGCGGGAGCAGATACGCAGTATTTT. It specifies CAISDPVLAGADTQYF.

This clone was picked up a small number of times. The rearrangement joins TRBV9 to TRBJ2-1; 10 bases are shared with TRBD2. Germline V CDR1 and CDR2: SGDLS, YYNGEE. J was trimmed by 3 bases and V by 3 bases; bases with no gene match: 3. The CDR3 has 15 amino acids. The CDR3 spells CASSETSGLYNEQFF. Here the CDR3 DNA reads TGTGCCAGCAGCGAGACTAGCGGGCTCTACAATGAGCAGTTCTTC.

The rearrangement joins TRBV27 to TRBJ2-1; the match to TRBD2 covers 7 bases. V lost 0 bases to trimming and J lost 7 bases; unmatched junction nucleotides: 0. This CDR3 contains 13 residues. Germline CDR1 reads MNHEY; CDR2 reads SMNVEV (reference sequence). The CDR3 loop is CASSLSGGNEQFF. Written as DNA, the CDR3 is TGTGCCAGCAGTTTATCGGGGGGGAATGAGCAGTTCTTC.

This rearrangement joins TRBV6-1 to TRBJ2-7; 10 positions match TRBD1. The CDR3 covers 15 residues. Germline V gene lookup returns CDR1 MNHNS and CDR2 SASEGT. V shed 4 bases, J shed 3 bases, and the junction held 6 bases outside the gene matches. Written as DNA, the CDR3 is TGTGCCAGCAGTGCTAGACAGGGGGCGATCTACGAGCAGTACTTC. Its protein product is CASSARQGAIYEQYF.

This chain uses TRBV12-5 with TRBJ2-3; 12 bases align to TRBD2. Losses at the gene ends were 6 bases for V and 4 bases for J; bases not matched to a gene: 11. Looked up from germline, CDR1 is LGHNT and CDR2 is FRNRAP. The CDR3 covers 17 residues. Here the CDR3 reads CASGKGPLAGGADTQYF. CDR3 DNA sequence: TGTGCTAGTGGCAAGGGCCCACTAGCGGGGGGCGCAGATACGCAGTATTTT.